A single sample gave rise to the 25 T cell receptor beta chains below, sequenced in a study of blood T cells in healthy people across ages. A second about 6 to 12 cycle PCR used barcoded and J-beta primers. Via MiXCR, TCRdb re-called the 5' RACE reads, giving one row per CDR3 protein. The sample has roughly 1.9 million distinct CDR3 sequences, 39% seen once. The sequenced sample was blood. Source of these receptors: a human donor in good health.

The chain links TRBV20-1 to TRBJ1-2; D not certain. V lost 6 bases and J lost 0, with 8 bases in between. Germline-derived CDR1 and CDR2 are DFQATT and SNEGSKA (reference sequence). The CDR3 is 12 amino acids. CDR3 DNA sequence: TGCAGTGCCACCCCACCTAACTATGGCTACACCTTC. Translated: CSATPPNYGYTF.

J is TRBJ2-7 and V is TRBV29-1; D remains ambiguous. Between the trimmed V and J ends, which lost 7 bases and 7 bases, there was a span of 14 bases. Per germline, CDR1 SQVTM and CDR2 ANQGSEA. The CDR3 has 11 amino acids. CDR3 amino acids: CSAVGVGEQYF. CDR3 sequence (DNA): TGCAGCGCCGTGGGCGTTGGTGAGCAGTACTTC.

This clonotype occurred a few times. The rearrangement joins TRBV6-5 to TRBJ1-5, with D perhaps TRBD1 (5 bases). V lost 4 bases to trimming and J lost 2 bases, with 9 bases between them. This CDR3 contains 14 residues. Germline CDR1 MNHEY, CDR2 SVGAGI. CDR3 protein: CASSSWDGNQPQHF. The CDR3 DNA sequence: TGTGCCAGCAGTTCTTGGGACGGCAATCAGCCCCAGCATTTT.

This chain links TRBV6-5 with TRBJ2-1; D could derive from TRBD1 or TRBD2 (5 bases each). Germline CDR1 and CDR2: MNHEY and SVGAGI. V was clipped by 7 bases and J by 13 bases, with 14 bases between them. CDR3 length equals 11 residues. In DNA form, the CDR3 reads TGTGCCAGCACTAAACAAGGGACCCAGTTCTTC. It is translated as CASTKQGTQFF.

This clonotype was counted only a few times. The gene calls are TRBV6-2 or TRBV6-3 and TRBJ2-1, with 10 nucleotides matching TRBD2. CDR3 length: 16 residues. In germline, CDR1 is MNHEY, CDR2 SVGEGT. Trimming took 5 bases from V and 7 from J; bases not matched to a gene: 11. CDR3 amino acids: CASSPRVAGGGNEQFF. The CDR3 DNA sequence: TGTGCCAGCAGTCCTCGAGTAGCGGGGGGTGGTAATGAGCAGTTCTTC.

V and J are TRBV6-2 or TRBV6-3 and TRBJ2-3; unclear D gene. The V end lost 5 bases, the J end lost 1 base, and 13 bases lay between the germline ends. Germline values: CDR1 MNHEY, CDR2 SVGEGT. This CDR3 spans 15 amino acids. CDR3 sequence: CASSRQAIGTDTQYF. In DNA, the CDR3 is TGTGCCAGCAGTAGGCAGGCAATCGGCACAGATACGCAGTATTTT.

The rearrangement joins TRBV7-6 to TRBJ2-4; either TRBD1 or TRBD2 may supply D (5 bases each). The end of the DNA fits TRBJ2-7 better, so the J call may be wrong. This CDR3 comprises 15 residues. Germline V gene data show CDR1 as SGHVS and CDR2 as FNYEAQ. The CDR3 DNA reads TGTGCCAGCAGCCTCAGAGCGCCGGGGACGGGCGAGCAGTACTTC. Translation: CASSLRAPGTGEQYF.

This clonotype was observed a handful of times. This chain joins TRBV28 and TRBJ2-7, with D possibly called TRBD1 or TRBD2 (5 bases each). There are 19 residues in the CDR3. From germline, CDR1 is MDHEN and CDR2 SYDVKM. The V and J ends lost 2 bases and 3 bases respectively, with 26 bases between them. CDR3 DNA sequence: TGTGCCAGCAGTTTACCGGGGCGTCCGGACCCAAGGTGGGGCTACGAGCAGTACTTC. Amino acids: CASSLPGRPDPRWGYEQYF.

The chain combines TRBV29-1 with TRBJ1-2; 8 positions match TRBD1. With 5 bases clipped from V and 8 bases from J, the junction kept 4 bases outside the gene matches. The CDR3 sequence is 11 residues long. CDR1 is SQVTM and CDR2 is ANQGSEA in the germline V gene. The CDR3 loop reads CSVLDRVGYTF. The CDR3 DNA follows: TGCAGCGTTTTGGACAGGGTAGGCTACACCTTC.

This clonotype was observed a handful of times. V is TRBV12-3 or TRBV12-4 and J is TRBJ1-5; TRBD1 agrees at 11 bases. V gave up 6 bases and J gave up 11 bases; unmatched junction bases: 15. The CDR3 spans 16 residues. For the CDR3, the DNA is TGTGCCAGCAGCCCCGGACAGGGGGCCCGTCCGAGAACCCAGCATTTT. It is translated as CASSPGQGARPRTQHF.

The V and J genes are TRBV29-1 and TRBJ2-1; 13 positions match TRBD2. The V gene end was trimmed by 5 bases and the J gene end by 9 bases; junction bases not matched to a gene: 13. The CDR3 contains 16 residues. CDR1 is SQVTM, CDR2 ANQGSEA, per germline. The CDR3 reads CSVYNTRLAGGVEQFF. The CDR3 region has the DNA TGCAGCGTTTACAACACCCGACTAGCGGGGGGTGTTGAGCAGTTCTTC.

This sequence joins TRBV20-1 and TRBJ2-5; D uncertain. Germline V lookup: CDR1 DFQATT, CDR2 SNEGSKA (reference sequence). The CDR3 contains 14 residues. V was cut by 1 base and J by 5 bases, with 14 bases left in between. The DNA for the CDR3 is TGCAGTGCTAGAGTTGGTCGACTGGGGGAGACCCAGTACTTC. It encodes CSARVGRLGETQYF.

The chain employs TRBV20-1 and TRBJ1-2, with D possibly matching TRBD1 (5 bases). CDR3 length: 16 residues. Germline-derived CDR1 and CDR2 are DFQATT and SNEGSKA (reference sequence). Deletions cut 0 bases from V and 7 bases from J, with 21 bases between. Here the CDR3 DNA reads TGCAGTGCTAGAGACCGCACCGGGACGGTTTATGGTGGCTACACCTTC. Its protein product is CSARDRTGTVYGGYTF.

Regarding this clonotype: The germline gene is not matched at one end of the junction; a read error may be the cause. V is TRBV29-1 and J is TRBJ1-1; weak D call: TRBD1 (6 bases). The CDR3 sequence is 13 residues long. The germline gives CDR1 SQVTM, CDR2 ANQGSEA. CDR3: CSVQGFMNTEVFF. CDR3 nucleotides: TGCAGCGTTCAGGGGTTCATGAACACTGAAGTTTTCTTT.

Only a few counts were recorded for this clonotype. The chain combines TRBV12-3 or TRBV12-4 with TRBJ2-7; D unclear. Trimming left V 4 bases short and J 7 bases short, with 14 bases between. The CDR3 loop spans 13 amino acids. CDR3 in DNA: TGTGCCAGCAGTTCGACCGTCTTCCGGGAGCAGTACTTC. This encodes CASSSTVFREQYF.

CDR3 loop: CASSQDPPWTLDRERANVLTF. DNA for the CDR3: TGTGCCAGCAGCCAAGATCCACCATGGACATTAGACAGGGAACGGGCCAACGTCCTGACTTTC. This sequence joins TRBV3-1 and TRBJ2-6, with 7 positions matching TRBD1. V gave up 0 bases and J gave up 5 bases; unmatched junction bases: 19. CDR3 length: 21 residues. Germline loops: CDR1 LGHDT, CDR2 YNNKEL (reference sequence).

The chain links TRBV20-1 to TRBJ1-5; no clear D. V lost 5 bases, J lost 4 bases, and 9 bases lay in between. Germline CDR1 DFQATT, CDR2 SNEGSKA (reference sequence). This CDR3 region has 12 residues. CDR3 protein: CSAGGRNQPQHF. As DNA, the CDR3 is TGCAGTGCTGGAGGTCGTAATCAGCCCCAGCATTTT.

This clonotype was recorded a few times. The gene calls are TRBV4-3 and TRBJ1-2; D is perhaps TRBD1 (5 bases). Between the trimmed V and J ends, which lost 2 bases and 9 bases, there was a span of 19 bases. Germline CDR1 is LGHNA and CDR2 is YSLEER. The CDR3 is made up of 15 amino acids. DNA of the CDR3: TGCGCCAGCAGCCAACGGGGCATCCCGGATACGAGCTACACCTTC. It encodes CASSQRGIPDTSYTF.

Turning to this clonotype: One end of the junction fails to match germline, which may point to a read error. The J gene is TRBJ1-4, the V gene TRBV7-7; TRBD1 is a possible D gene (5 bases). Germline CDR1 reads SSHAT; CDR2 reads FNYEAQ (reference sequence). The CDR3 runs 16 residues. CDR3 region: CASSLAGGRGGEKLFF. The CDR3 DNA follows: TGTGCTAGCAGCTTAGCCGGAGGCCGGGGGGGTGAAAAACTGTTTTTT.

CDR3 sequence reads: CASRPPGGGNYGYTF. CDR3 DNA sequence: TGCGCCAGCCGTCCACCTGGGGGAGGTAACTATGGCTACACCTTC. The genes are TRBV5-1 and TRBJ1-2, with a weak D call TRBD1 (5 bases). The germline V and J ends were trimmed by 7 bases and 1 base, with 17 bases remaining between them. Germline CDR1 and CDR2: SGHRS and YFSETQ. The CDR3 covers 15 residues.

The CDR3 region has the DNA TGCAGTGCTATACGCGCGAACACCGGGGAGCTGTTTTTT. Its translation is CSAIRANTGELFF. This rearrangement joins TRBV20-1 to TRBJ2-2; D is ambiguous. This CDR3 comprises 13 residues. CDR1 and CDR2 from the germline V gene are DFQATT and SNEGSKA (reference sequence). V was cut by 4 bases and J by 0 bases, with 6 bases left in between.

CDR3 coding DNA: TGCGCCAGCAGCTTGGATCGTGGCGCTAACTATGGCTACACCTTC. The encoded protein is CASSLDRGANYGYTF. This chain joins TRBV5-1 and TRBJ1-2; D is uncertain. This CDR3 has 15 residues. The germline V gene encodes CDR1 SGHRS and CDR2 YFSETQ. The germline V and J ends were trimmed by 0 bases and 0 bases, with 9 bases remaining between them.

V gene TRBV7-8 combines with J gene TRBJ2-5, with unresolved D. The germline V and J ends were trimmed by 5 bases and 4 bases, with 17 bases remaining between them. Per the germline V gene, CDR1 is SGHVS and CDR2 is FQNEAQ. The CDR3 extends over 15 amino acids. As DNA, the CDR3 is TGTGCCAGCAGCCCGATTTTTCTGGTTCGAGAGACCCAGTACTTC. Protein sequence: CASSPIFLVRETQYF.

This chain connects TRBV5-1 to TRBJ1-1; possibly TRBD1 for D (6 bases). This CDR3 contains 15 residues. Deletions cut 0 bases from V and 1 base from J, with 10 bases between. Germline V CDR1 and CDR2: SGHRS, YFSETQ. In DNA form, the CDR3 reads TGCGCCAGCAGCTTGGAAGGGGGGCAGAACACTGAAGCTTTCTTT. This codes for CASSLEGGQNTEAFF.

This clonotype has only a few counts. This rearrangement joins TRBV5-1 to TRBJ2-1; perhaps TRBD1 as D (7 bases). Between the trimmed V and J ends, which lost 4 bases and 1 base, there was a span of 18 bases. This CDR3 comprises 17 residues. In germline, CDR1 is SGHRS, CDR2 YFSETQ. CDR3 protein: CASSLGRAGGSYNEQFF. The CDR3 DNA reads TGCGCCAGCAGCCTGGGCCGCGCAGGGGGGTCCTACAATGAGCAGTTCTTC.